This record looks at one T cell receptor (beta chain) sequence and its context. Its antigen is currently unknown. This table comes from immunoSEQ multiplex PCR, and its TCRdb copy is limited to in-frame clones, with some not included. The sample includes some 99,000 clones, around 87% seen only once; the top ten take around 4.4%. This record belongs to a study of T cell responses to AZD1222 COVID-19 vaccine. Study-level points and caveats: Spike-specific TCR breadth and depth rose after two AZD1222 doses. Clonal diversity was possibly underestimated, and the donors were mostly white British, with more females.

CDR3 length: 17 residues. Per germline, CDR1 SGHNT and CDR2 YENEEA. With 0 bases clipped from V and 0 bases from J, the junction kept 4 bases outside the gene matches. This chain links TRBV11-3 with TRBJ2-5; 10 nucleotides line up with TRBD2. This sample comprised peripheral blood, obtained 28 days after the second AZD1222 dose. The receptor comes from an adult who received the AZD1222 COVID-19 vaccine. CDR3 sequence (DNA): TGTGCCAGCAGCTTAGACGGACTAGCGGTGGACCAAGAGACCCAGTACTTC. Its translation: CASSLDGLAVDQETQYF.